This TCR beta chain is from a study of shared clonotypes between healthy human individuals. About the research overall: Every donor yielded three CD4 naive, three CD4 memory, two CD8 naive and one CD8 memory plate.

Comment on this clone: Its antigen is currently unknown.

Study-level findings and limits: Naive subsets generally had larger estimated richness than memory subsets.

Replicate PCRs from sorted subsets contained around 200 ng DNA, which is tens of thousands of T cell genomes. Sequencing was performed with immunoSEQ multiplex PCR; in TCRdb, only in-frame clones are kept and a portion is missing. This table has roughly 2,000,000 clones, about 93% appearing once. This CDR3 has 15 residues. Germline loops: CDR1 SQVTM, CDR2 ANQGSEA. V lost 3 bases and J lost 0, with 14 bases in between. It was CD45RO-negative cells, positively selected for CCR7, that made up naive CD8 cells, with terminally differentiated effector memory CD45RA+ cells excluded. HIV-negative, healthy adults without recent acute infections or vaccinations were the donors.

Input material: naive CD8+ T cells from PBMCs. The receptor's source is a man aged 18 to 30 in good health. Some clones in this sample may be carry-over from other donors' samples. J is TRBJ1-2 and V is TRBV29-1; D is possibly TRBD1 (6 bases). CDR3 nucleotides: TGCAGCGTTGATCCCGGTCCAGGGGCTAACTATGGCTACACCTTC. Translating gives CSVDPGPGANYGYTF.